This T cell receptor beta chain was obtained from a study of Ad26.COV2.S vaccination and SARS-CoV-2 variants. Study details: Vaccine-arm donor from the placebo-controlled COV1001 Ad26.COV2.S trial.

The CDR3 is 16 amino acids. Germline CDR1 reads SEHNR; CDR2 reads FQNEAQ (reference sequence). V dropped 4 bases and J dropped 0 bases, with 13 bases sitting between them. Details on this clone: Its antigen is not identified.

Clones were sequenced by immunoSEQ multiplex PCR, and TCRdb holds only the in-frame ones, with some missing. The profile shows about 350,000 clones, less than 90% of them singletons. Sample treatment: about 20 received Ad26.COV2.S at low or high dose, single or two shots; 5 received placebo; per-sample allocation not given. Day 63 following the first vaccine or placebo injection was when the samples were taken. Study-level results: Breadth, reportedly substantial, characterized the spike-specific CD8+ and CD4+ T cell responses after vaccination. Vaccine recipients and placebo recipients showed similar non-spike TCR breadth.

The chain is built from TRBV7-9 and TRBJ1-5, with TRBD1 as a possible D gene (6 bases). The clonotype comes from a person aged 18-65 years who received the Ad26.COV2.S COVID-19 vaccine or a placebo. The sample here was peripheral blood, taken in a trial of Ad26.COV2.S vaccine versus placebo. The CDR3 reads CASSSHSRGSNQPQHF. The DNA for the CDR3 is TGTGCCAGCAGCTCACACTCCAGGGGTAGCAATCAGCCCCAGCATTTT.